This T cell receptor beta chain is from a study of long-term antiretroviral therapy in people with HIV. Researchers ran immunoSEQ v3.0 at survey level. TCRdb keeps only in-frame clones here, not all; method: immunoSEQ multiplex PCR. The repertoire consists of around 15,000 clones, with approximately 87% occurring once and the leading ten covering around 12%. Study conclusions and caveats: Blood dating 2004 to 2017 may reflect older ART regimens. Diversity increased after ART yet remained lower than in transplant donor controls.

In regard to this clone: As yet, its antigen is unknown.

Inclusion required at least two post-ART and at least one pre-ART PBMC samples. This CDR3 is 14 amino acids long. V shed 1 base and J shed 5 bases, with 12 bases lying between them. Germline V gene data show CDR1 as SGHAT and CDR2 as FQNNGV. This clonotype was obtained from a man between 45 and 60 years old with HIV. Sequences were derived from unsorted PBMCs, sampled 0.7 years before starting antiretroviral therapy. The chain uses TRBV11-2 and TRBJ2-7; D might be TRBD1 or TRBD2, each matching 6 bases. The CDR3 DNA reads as TGTGCCAGCAGCTTAGGTCTGGGGGGCGACGAGCAGTACTTC. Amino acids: CASSLGLGGDEQYF.